Listed below are T cell receptor beta chains from one sample, sequenced in a study of beta chain features in type 1 diabetes. Sequencing was performed with immunoSEQ multiplex PCR; in TCRdb, only in-frame clones are kept and a portion is missing. This table has roughly 160,000 clones, roughly 8% appearing once. Material for sequencing was central memory CD4+ T cells from blood. The source of these receptors is a man aged 18 to 35 with type 1 diabetes. Each CDR3 is given with its conserved first and last residue. Each record gives: D gene, clone size, V gene, J gene, CDR3 DNA, CDR3 protein. D genes are given only for firm matches. For some rows the clone size is stated as once, few or many, or as a class when expanded; others skip it.

D gene: .; clone size: .; V gene: TRBV7-8; J gene: TRBJ2-1; CDR3 DNA: TGTGCCAGCAGCTTAGCCAGAGTAAGCGGGCGGTTCTTC; CDR3 protein: CASSLARVSGRFF
D gene: .; clone size: .; V gene: TRBV29-1; J gene: TRBJ2-7; CDR3 DNA: TGCAGCGCCGAGGTCAGGGGCCCAAGCTCCTACGAGCAGTACTTC; CDR3 protein: CSAEVRGPSSYEQYF
D gene: TRBD2; clone size: few; V gene: TRBV5-6; J gene: TRBJ2-1; CDR3 DNA: TGTGCCAGCAGCTTATATAGCGGGGGGGCCAACAATGAGCAGTTCTTC; CDR3 protein: CASSLYSGGANNEQFF
D gene: TRBD2; clone size: few; V gene: TRBV29-1; J gene: TRBJ2-5; CDR3 DNA: TGCAGCGTTGGGTGGCTCCGACAGGGGACTAGCGGGGGGAAACAAGAGACCCAGTACTTC; CDR3 protein: CSVGWLRQGTSGGKQETQYF
D gene: .; clone size: .; V gene: TRBV9; J gene: TRBJ2-5; CDR3 DNA: TGTGCCAGCAGCGGAGGACAGAACCAAGAGACCCAGTACTTC; CDR3 protein: CASSGGQNQETQYF
D gene: .; clone size: many; V gene: TRBV5-6; J gene: TRBJ2-4; CDR3 DNA: TGTGCCAGCAGCCTAGAAAACATTCAGTACTTC; CDR3 protein: CASSLENIQYF
D gene: .; clone size: few; V gene: TRBV11-2; J gene: TRBJ2-7; CDR3 DNA: TGTGCCAGCAGCTTAGTATCTACAGGGACCGAGCAGTACTTC; CDR3 protein: CASSLVSTGTEQYF
D gene: .; clone size: few; V gene: TRBV5-1; J gene: TRBJ1-1; CDR3 DNA: TGCGCCAGCAGCCCCGGGACACCGGGCACTGAAGCTTTCTTT; CDR3 protein: CASSPGTPGTEAFF
D gene: .; clone size: few; V gene: TRBV18; J gene: TRBJ1-2; CDR3 DNA: TGTGCCAGCTCTCAGGGCGCAGGAGCTAACTATGGCTACACCTTC; CDR3 protein: CASSQGAGANYGYTF
D gene: .; clone size: few; V gene: TRBV6-5; J gene: TRBJ1-2; CDR3 DNA: TGTGCCAGCAGACCCAGGGCTGACTATGGCTACACCTTC; CDR3 protein: CASRPRADYGYTF
D gene: TRBD1; clone size: .; V gene: TRBV6-6; J gene: TRBJ2-7; CDR3 DNA: TGTGCCAGCAGCCCCACCGGGACAGGGGGCTCCGACGAGCAGTACTTC; CDR3 protein: CASSPTGTGGSDEQYF
D gene: .; clone size: .; V gene: TRBV7-9; J gene: TRBJ1-2; CDR3 DNA: TGTGCCAGCAGCTCGCGACTGTATGGCTACACCTTC; CDR3 protein: CASSSRLYGYTF
D gene: TRBD1; clone size: few; V gene: TRBV18; J gene: TRBJ2-3; CDR3 DNA: TGTGCCAGCTCCCGGACAGGTGGGGATACGCAGTATTTT; CDR3 protein: CASSRTGGDTQYF
D gene: .; clone size: .; V gene: TRBV10-1; J gene: TRBJ2-7; CDR3 DNA: TGCGCCAGCAGTGAGTACCGACTGGGCGAGCAGTACTTC; CDR3 protein: CASSEYRLGEQYF
D gene: .; clone size: few; V gene: TRBV29-1; J gene: TRBJ2-2; CDR3 DNA: TGCAGCGTTAGGTTGGCGGACAGTTACACCGGGGAGCTGTTTTTT; CDR3 protein: CSVRLADSYTGELFF
D gene: TRBD2; clone size: few; V gene: TRBV14; J gene: TRBJ2-1; CDR3 DNA: TGTGCCAGCAGCCAACGAGCGGGAGTATACAATGAGCAGTTCTTC; CDR3 protein: CASSQRAGVYNEQFF
D gene: .; clone size: .; V gene: TRBV5-6; J gene: TRBJ2-5; CDR3 DNA: TGTGCCAGCTTCCCCCGGGGTCATCAAGAGACCCAGTACTTC; CDR3 protein: CASFPRGHQETQYF
D gene: TRBD1; clone size: few; V gene: TRBV10-3; J gene: TRBJ2-3; CDR3 DNA: TGTGCCATCGCCGGGACAGCGCCAGATACGCAGTATTTT; CDR3 protein: CAIAGTAPDTQYF
D gene: .; clone size: many; V gene: TRBV10-3; J gene: TRBJ2-3; CDR3 DNA: TGTGCCATCAGTGAGTCAACAGGCACAGATACGCAGTATTTT; CDR3 protein: CAISESTGTDTQYF
D gene: .; clone size: few; V gene: TRBV5-1; J gene: TRBJ1-2; CDR3 DNA: TGCGCCAGCAGCCCAGTCCAGGGTATGCATGGCTACACCTTC; CDR3 protein: CASSPVQGMHGYTF
D gene: .; clone size: few; V gene: TRBV29-1; J gene: TRBJ2-5; CDR3 DNA: TGCAGCGCCAATATAGCGGTAACTAGGACCCAGTACTTC; CDR3 protein: CSANIAVTRTQYF
D gene: .; clone size: few; V gene: TRBV2; J gene: TRBJ1-5; CDR3 DNA: TGTGCCAGCATGCGGACTGGCCAGCCCCAGCATTTT; CDR3 protein: CASMRTGQPQHF
D gene: TRBD1; clone size: few; V gene: TRBV5-1; J gene: TRBJ2-7; CDR3 DNA: TGCGCCAGCAGCTTACAGGGGGACAGCTCCTACGAGCAGTACTTC; CDR3 protein: CASSLQGDSSYEQYF
D gene: .; clone size: few; V gene: TRBV28; J gene: TRBJ1-2; CDR3 DNA: TGTGCCAGCAGTCCATCCTACAGATACGGCTACACCTTC; CDR3 protein: CASSPSYRYGYTF
D gene: TRBD1; clone size: .; V gene: TRBV28; J gene: TRBJ2-3; CDR3 DNA: TGTGCCAGCAGCTTGGCCGGGACAGGGGTTACAGATACGCAGTATTTT; CDR3 protein: CASSLAGTGVTDTQYF
D gene: .; clone size: few; V gene: TRBV7-9; J gene: TRBJ1-1; CDR3 DNA: TGTGCCAGCAGCTTATCTCTAGCAGACACTGAAGCTTTCTTT; CDR3 protein: CASSLSLADTEAFF
D gene: TRBD2; clone size: .; V gene: TRBV5-4; J gene: TRBJ2-3; CDR3 DNA: TGTGCCAGCAGCACGGGACTAGAAACAGATACGCAGTATTTT; CDR3 protein: CASSTGLETDTQYF
D gene: .; clone size: few; V gene: TRBV5-1; J gene: TRBJ2-3; CDR3 DNA: TGCGCCAGCAGCTTGCGTCCTTCCGGGAGCACAGATACGCAGTATTTT; CDR3 protein: CASSLRPSGSTDTQYF
D gene: TRBD1; clone size: .; V gene: TRBV15; J gene: TRBJ2-7; CDR3 DNA: TGTGCCACCAGCAGCGGACAGGGTGTCGACGAGCAGTACTTC; CDR3 protein: CATSSGQGVDEQYF
D gene: TRBD2; clone size: .; V gene: TRBV5-1; J gene: TRBJ2-2; CDR3 DNA: TGCGCCAGCAGCCGGGGGGGCGAAACCGGGGAGCTGTTTTTT; CDR3 protein: CASSRGGETGELFF
D gene: .; clone size: few; V gene: TRBV18; J gene: TRBJ1-5; CDR3 DNA: TGTGCCAGCTCACCTCAAAGTCCCGGGACAAATCAGCCCCAGCATTTT; CDR3 protein: CASSPQSPGTNQPQHF
D gene: TRBD2; clone size: .; V gene: TRBV30; J gene: TRBJ2-5; CDR3 DNA: TGTGCCTGGAGTTCAAGCGGGGGGGCCAGCTGGGAGACCCAGTACTTC; CDR3 protein: CAWSSSGGASWETQYF
D gene: TRBD2; clone size: .; V gene: TRBV15; J gene: TRBJ2-4; CDR3 DNA: TGTGCCACCAGCAGAGATGCGGGGGGAAGAGGAAACATTCAGTACTTC; CDR3 protein: CATSRDAGGRGNIQYF
D gene: .; clone size: many; V gene: TRBV4-3; J gene: TRBJ2-3; CDR3 DNA: TGCGCCAGCAGCGTCGCAGGGACTACAGATACGCAGTATTTT; CDR3 protein: CASSVAGTTDTQYF
D gene: .; clone size: few; V gene: TRBV5-1; J gene: TRBJ2-5; CDR3 DNA: TGCGCCAGCAGCTTGGCGGGTCGGCAAGAAGAGACCCAGTACTTC; CDR3 protein: CASSLAGRQEETQYF
D gene: TRBD2; clone size: few; V gene: TRBV5-1; J gene: TRBJ2-5; CDR3 DNA: TGCGCCAGCAGCTCCGGGACTAGCGGGAACCAAGAGACCCAGTACTTC; CDR3 protein: CASSSGTSGNQETQYF
D gene: TRBD1; clone size: .; V gene: TRBV5-5; J gene: TRBJ2-5; CDR3 DNA: TGTGCCAGCAGGATAGGACCGGGACAGGGGGCTTTAGAGACCCAGTACTTC; CDR3 protein: CASRIGPGQGALETQYF
D gene: .; clone size: few; V gene: TRBV23-1; J gene: TRBJ2-7; CDR3 DNA: TGCGCCAGCAGTCAATCCGACCAGGGTGAAGCCTACGAGCAGTACTTC; CDR3 protein: CASSQSDQGEAYEQYF
D gene: .; clone size: few; V gene: TRBV28; J gene: TRBJ1-1; CDR3 DNA: TGTGCCAGCAGGTTATGGGCGGGGCGCGCTGAAGCTTTCTTT; CDR3 protein: CASRLWAGRAEAFF
D gene: .; clone size: few; V gene: TRBV28; J gene: TRBJ1-5; CDR3 DNA: TGTGCCAGCAGTATACATGGTGGGGAGCGTCAGCCCCAGCATTTT; CDR3 protein: CASSIHGGERQPQHF
D gene: .; clone size: few; V gene: TRBV10-3; J gene: TRBJ2-1; CDR3 DNA: TGTGCCATCAGTGGACTTTCGGACAATGAGCAGTTCTTC; CDR3 protein: CAISGLSDNEQFF
D gene: TRBD1; clone size: .; V gene: TRBV7-9; J gene: TRBJ1-2; CDR3 DNA: TGTGCCAGCAGCTCCGACAGGGGGCCGACCTACACCTTC; CDR3 protein: CASSSDRGPTYTF
D gene: .; clone size: .; V gene: TRBV7-2; J gene: TRBJ2-5; CDR3 DNA: TGTGCCAGCAGCTTAGTCGCCGGAGCCCAAGAGACCCAGTACTTC; CDR3 protein: CASSLVAGAQETQYF
D gene: .; clone size: .; V gene: TRBV29-1; J gene: TRBJ2-1; CDR3 DNA: TGCAGCGTTGAAACCGCGGGGGCTATCTCCTACAATGAGCAGTTCTTC; CDR3 protein: CSVETAGAISYNEQFF
D gene: TRBD1; clone size: .; V gene: TRBV5-6; J gene: TRBJ1-6; CDR3 DNA: TGTGCCAGCAGCTCGACGTTGGGGGACAGGGATAATTCACCCCTCCACTTT; CDR3 protein: CASSSTLGDRDNSPLHF
D gene: TRBD1; clone size: .; V gene: TRBV28; J gene: TRBJ2-6; CDR3 DNA: TGTGCCAGCAGTCGGACAGGTTCTGGGGCCAACGTCCTGACTTTC; CDR3 protein: CASSRTGSGANVLTF
D gene: .; clone size: .; V gene: TRBV28; J gene: TRBJ2-7; CDR3 DNA: TGTGCCAGCAGTCGCGGTCCCACCGGAGGGCAGTACTTC; CDR3 protein: CASSRGPTGGQYF
D gene: .; clone size: .; V gene: TRBV5-1; J gene: TRBJ2-3; CDR3 DNA: TGCGCCAGCAGAGGGACTTTCCTTAGCACAGATACGCAGTATTTT; CDR3 protein: CASRGTFLSTDTQYF
D gene: .; clone size: .; V gene: TRBV27; J gene: TRBJ2-6; CDR3 DNA: TGTGCCAGCAGTTTCCGGCAGGCTGGGGCCAACGTCCTGACTTTC; CDR3 protein: CASSFRQAGANVLTF
D gene: TRBD2; clone size: .; V gene: TRBV29-1; J gene: TRBJ2-1; CDR3 DNA: TGCAGCGTTGAACCAGCGGGGGGTACAGATGAGCAGTTCTTC; CDR3 protein: CSVEPAGGTDEQFF
D gene: .; clone size: few; V gene: TRBV28; J gene: TRBJ1-1; CDR3 DNA: TGTGCCAGCAGTCTCTATATGAACACTGAAGCTTTCTTT; CDR3 protein: CASSLYMNTEAFF
D gene: .; clone size: .; V gene: TRBV19; J gene: TRBJ2-3; CDR3 DNA: TGTGCCAGCCGGGACAAGGTCACAGATACGCAGTATTTT; CDR3 protein: CASRDKVTDTQYF
D gene: TRBD2; clone size: .; V gene: TRBV28; J gene: TRBJ2-5; CDR3 DNA: TGTGCCAGCAGGACTAGCGGGGAGACCCAGTACTTC; CDR3 protein: CASRTSGETQYF
D gene: .; clone size: .; V gene: TRBV11-2; J gene: TRBJ2-7; CDR3 DNA: TGTGCCAGCAGCTTTCTGAGCTCCTACGAGCAGTACTTC; CDR3 protein: CASSFLSSYEQYF
D gene: TRBD1; clone size: .; V gene: TRBV30; J gene: TRBJ1-1; CDR3 DNA: TGTGCCTGCAACAGGGGCGCGAACACTGAAGCTTTCTTT; CDR3 protein: CACNRGANTEAFF
D gene: .; clone size: few; V gene: TRBV5-1; J gene: TRBJ1-1; CDR3 DNA: TGCGCCAGCAGCCGGATGGGAGCGAACACTGAAGCTTTCTTT; CDR3 protein: CASSRMGANTEAFF
D gene: .; clone size: .; V gene: TRBV6-1; J gene: TRBJ2-1; CDR3 DNA: TGTGCCAGCAGTGTTGGACTCTCTGGTTCCTACAATGAGCAGTTCTTC; CDR3 protein: CASSVGLSGSYNEQFF
D gene: .; clone size: few; V gene: TRBV19; J gene: TRBJ2-6; CDR3 DNA: TGTGCCAGTAGTCCCCAGGCCAGGGGAACCGGGGCCAACGTCCTGACTTTC; CDR3 protein: CASSPQARGTGANVLTF